The present T cell receptor beta chain was sequenced within a study of blood T cell repertoires in COVID-19. Sequencing used immunoSEQ multiplex PCR; TCRdb keeps in-frame clones, though not all of them. The repertoire holds about 400,000 clones, with 85% to 90% as singletons. CDR3 length: 15 amino acids. The V gene end was trimmed by 4 bases and the J gene end by 8 bases; junction bases not matched to a gene: 13. The sequence came from a woman aged 25 to 39 who had recovered from COVID-19. Sequencing used PBMCs or T cells enriched from blood (not recorded which). The chain employs TRBV5-3 and TRBJ1-2; 8 nucleotides line up with TRBD1. TRBV5-3 is labeled an ORF, and its function is uncertain. Here the CDR3 DNA reads TGTGCCAGAAGCGCGCCAGGTGACAGGGGTGAAGGCTACACCTTC. Translated: CARSAPGDRGEGYTF.